This passage covers 8 T cell receptor beta chains from one sample sequenced in a study of PD-L1 blockade in urothelial cancer. Clones were read by immunoSEQ multiplex PCR, and TCRdb kept only the in-frame ones, dropping some. The sample shows about 76,000 clones, 80% to 85% of them seen only once. The material sequenced was PBMCs, taken around atezolizumab (anti-PD-L1) treatment. Every receptor here comes from a man in his 70s with urothelial cancer.

The rearrangement joins TRBV6-5 to TRBJ1-2, with a weak D call TRBD1 (6 bases). The V end was cut by 6 bases, the J end by 1 base, with 15 bases between. Germline-derived CDR1 and CDR2 are MNHEY and SVGAGI. This CDR3 contains 15 residues. This chain's CDR3 is CASRKPGQVNYGYTF. The CDR3 nucleotides are TGTGCCAGCAGGAAACCGGGACAAGTTAACTATGGCTACACCTTC.

V is TRBV6-1 and J is TRBJ1-3; possibly TRBD1 for D (6 bases). Germline values: CDR1 MNHNS, CDR2 SASEGT. The CDR3 is 16 amino acids. V lost 3 bases and J 2 bases, leaving 14 bases between the germline ends. CDR3 DNA sequence: TGTGCCAGCAGTGAGACCATCCGGGACACTGGAAACACCATATATTTT. It yields the protein CASSETIRDTGNTIYF.

DNA for the CDR3: TGTGCCAGCAGCCCGCAAGCGGGGGCGAACACCGGGGAGCTGTTTTTT. Protein product: CASSPQAGANTGELFF. The chain is built from TRBV7-3 and TRBJ2-2; 8 nucleotides match TRBD2. The V gene's germline CDR1 is SGHTA and CDR2 FQGTGA. The CDR3 totals 16 residues. V trimming: 5 bases; J trimming: 0 bases; junction bases outside the gene matches: 5.

This clone was counted a few times. The rearrangement links TRBV1 to TRBJ2-7; TRBD2 is the table's D call, not checked against the DNA. TRBV1 is labeled a pseudogene. The CDR3 covers 18 residues. The DNA for the CDR3 is TGCACCAGCAGCCAAGTAGCGGGAGGTCCCCAGGGCGCCTACGAGCAGTACTTC. Translated, it gives CTSSQVAGGPQGAYEQYF.

The rearrangement links TRBV2 to TRBJ2-1, with 10 nucleotides matching TRBD2. V dropped 6 bases and J dropped 5; count of bases not matched to a gene: 7. The CDR3 contains 15 residues. Germline values: CDR1 SNHLY, CDR2 FYNNEI. CDR3 loop: CASSATSGVNNEQFF. The CDR3 DNA reads as TGTGCCAGCAGCGCTACTAGCGGGGTAAACAATGAGCAGTTCTTC.

V and J are TRBV6-6 and TRBJ1-1; 7 nucleotides line up with TRBD1. This CDR3 is 11 amino acids long. Per the germline V gene, CDR1 is MNHNY and CDR2 is SVGAGI (reference sequence). The junction had 2 bases not matched to a gene; V was cut back by 5 bases and J by 8 bases. In DNA form, the CDR3 reads TGTGCCAGCAGTCCGGACAGGGAAGCTTTCTTT. Its protein product is CASSPDREAFF.

The V gene is TRBV1, the J gene TRBJ2-3; the tabulated D call, TRBD2, remains unverified against the DNA. TRBV1 is noted as a pseudogene. The CDR3 covers 17 residues. CDR3 protein: CTSSQDLSGRAGDTQYF. In DNA form, the CDR3 reads TGCACCAGCAGCCAAGATCTTAGCGGGAGGGCAGGAGATACGCAGTATTTT.

V usage is TRBV7-9 and J usage is TRBJ2-1, with 12 positions matching TRBD2. Germline CDR1 SEHNR, CDR2 FQNEAQ (reference sequence). The V segment lost 3 bases and the J segment 4 bases; nucleotides outside the gene matches: 7. The CDR3 is 17 amino acids. The CDR3 here is CASSFGGLAGKYNEQFF. In DNA form, the CDR3 reads TGTGCCAGCAGCTTTGGGGGACTAGCGGGCAAGTACAATGAGCAGTTCTTC.